The entry below gives a single TCR beta chain sequence along with its context. Its antigen is unknown. Germline loops: CDR1 DFQATT, CDR2 SNEGSKA (reference sequence). The CDR3 extends over 14 amino acids. V was trimmed by 5 bases and J by 7 bases, leaving 17 bases between them. This sample's TCRbeta library carried unique molecular identifier barcodes. MiXCR, run by TCRdb on the PCR reads, gives a single entry per CDR3 protein. Of about 400,000 distinct CDR3 sequences listed, 15% to 20% are singletons. The data are from a study of T-cell reconstitution after alpha-beta-depleted transplantation in children. General study findings and limits: When one year had passed after transplant, most T-cell counts and diversity came from newly produced T cells. Some patients' high day-60 TCRbeta diversity was attributed to recipient cells surviving conditioning. The origin of alpha-beta T cells about two months after transplant was reportedly several hundred expanded graft clones.

The chain recombines TRBV20-1 with TRBJ1-4; D is uncertain. Source: PBMCs, mostly from graft donor cells, taken 360 days after TCRalphabeta/CD19-depleted stem cell transplant. The origin of this receptor is a boy younger than two who had a stem cell transplant for Wiskott-Aldrich syndrome, so the T cells may come from the graft donor. The CDR3 here is CSAGRGWGGEKLFF. The CDR3 DNA follows: TGCAGTGCTGGACGAGGTTGGGGTGGTGAAAAACTGTTTTTT.